Following are 23 T cell receptor beta chains from one sample sequenced in a study of cytomegalovirus exposure and HLA in healthy donors. This table comes from immunoSEQ multiplex PCR, and its TCRdb copy is limited to in-frame clones, with some not included. The sample lists some 170,000 clones, about 86% occurring once. The sample comprised PBMCs. The receptors were gathered from a woman aged 30 to 39 in good health and CMV-seronegative.

V and J are TRBV5-6 and TRBJ1-1, with 8 positions matching TRBD1. The CDR3 has 17 amino acids. The junction had 8 bases not matched to a gene; V was cut back by 1 base and J by 0 bases. The germline gives CDR1 SGHDT, CDR2 YYEEEE. The CDR3 bases are TGTGCCAGCAGCTTGAAGTCGGGCAGGGGGCTGAACACTGAAGCTTTCTTT. It codes for CASSLKSGRGLNTEAFF.

The J gene is TRBJ1-5, the V gene TRBV27, with D possibly being TRBD1 (5 bases). The germline V gene has CDR1 MNHEY and CDR2 SMNVEV (reference sequence). The CDR3 loop spans 15 amino acids. V lost 3 bases, J lost 0 bases, and 9 bases lay in between. CDR3 sequence: CASSFRGYSNQPQHF. The DNA of the CDR3 is TGTGCCAGCAGTTTTAGGGGTTATAGCAATCAGCCCCAGCATTTT.

This clone was picked up one time. The V and J genes are TRBV5-6 and TRBJ1-4, with D unclear. Trimming took 2 bases from V and 5 from J, leaving 13 bases between them. CDR1 is SGHDT and CDR2 is YYEEEE in the germline V gene. The CDR3 has 15 amino acids. CDR3 nucleotide sequence: TGTGCCAGCAGCTTCGGTAACGCCAGAAATGAAAAACTGTTTTTT. Protein: CASSFGNARNEKLFF.

The rearrangement links TRBV7-9 to TRBJ1-2; 7 bases line up with TRBD1. This CDR3 has 14 amino acids. The germline CDR1 and CDR2 sequences are SEHNR and FQNEAQ (reference sequence). Germline trimming cut 1 base from V and 6 bases from J; bases unmatched to any gene: 5. The CDR3 DNA is TGTGCCAGCAGCTTAGTGTGGGACAGCCATGGCTACACCTTC. Encoded protein: CASSLVWDSHGYTF.

This chain joins TRBV11-1 and TRBJ2-5, with D maybe TRBD1 (5 bases). Germline assignment: CDR1 SGHAT and CDR2 FQDESV (reference sequence). This CDR3 is built from 14 residues. V was pared by 4 bases and J by 1 base, with 10 bases between. CDR3: CASSSAGPQETQYF. The CDR3, as DNA: TGTGCCAGCAGCTCGGCAGGGCCCCAAGAGACCCAGTACTTC.

A few counts support this clone. The chain has TRBV6-9 and TRBJ2-5, with 14 bases fitting TRBD2. Trimming took 9 bases from V and 1 from J; bases not matched to a gene: 1. The CDR3 loop spans 14 amino acids. Germline V gene lookup returns CDR1 MNHGY and CDR2 SVAAGI. CDR3 DNA: TGTGCCAGGACTAGCGGGGGGGCCCAAGAGACCCAGTACTTC. Its translation: CARTSGGAQETQYF.

The chain links TRBV30 to TRBJ1-5; tentatively, D is TRBD1 (5 bases). The V end was cut by 0 bases, the J end by 0 bases, with 18 bases between. Germline CDR1 is GTSNPN and CDR2 is SVGIG (reference sequence). The CDR3 sequence is 18 residues long. In DNA form, the CDR3 reads TGTGCCTGGAGTGTAGCGGGGACCTCCCGCCATAGCAATCAGCCCCAGCATTTT. This gives the protein CAWSVAGTSRHSNQPQHF.

The V gene is TRBV27, the J gene TRBJ2-3; D is possibly TRBD2 (7 bases). Trimming removed 4 bases from V and 1 base from J, with 12 bases in between. The CDR3 is 15 residues long. The germline gives CDR1 MNHEY, CDR2 SMNVEV (reference sequence). The CDR3 region has the DNA TGTGCCAGCAGTTGGGGCGGGGGCGGCACAGATACGCAGTATTTT. Translating it yields CASSWGGGGTDTQYF.

Details on this clone: Germline and junction disagree at one end, which may indicate a read error. V and J are TRBV7-7 and TRBJ1-1; D is undetermined. The CDR3 sequence is 15 residues long. Germline V gene sequence: CDR1 SSHAT, CDR2 FNYEAQ (reference sequence). The CDR3: CASSSLVTGNTEAFF. The CDR3, as DNA: TGTGCTAGCAGCTCCTTAGTGACGGGGAACACTGAAGCTTTCTTT.

The V gene is TRBV30, the J gene TRBJ2-1; a weak D match, TRBD2 (7 bases). This CDR3 spans 13 amino acids. CDR1 is GTSNPN and CDR2 is SVGIG in the germline V gene (reference sequence). V lost 2 bases and J lost 9, with 14 bases in between. DNA of the CDR3: TGTGCCTGGAGTCCTTTCCGGGGGGCTGAGCAGTTCTTC. It yields the protein CAWSPFRGAEQFF. Variable domain in full (rest from reference TRBV30 and TRBJ2-1): SQTIHQWPATLVQPVGSPLSLECTVEGTSNPNLYWYRQAAGRGLQLLFYSVGIGQISSEVPQNLSASRPQDRQFILSSKKLLLSDSGFYLCAWSPFRGAEQFFGPGTRLTVL.

The DNA for the CDR3 is TGTGCCAGCAAAAGAATGGACAGGAGATCCTACGAGCAGTACTTC. It is translated as CASKRMDRRSYEQYF. V and J are TRBV27 and TRBJ2-7; TRBD1 agrees at 7 bases. The CDR3 sequence is 15 residues long. Germline CDR1 MNHEY, CDR2 SMNVEV (reference sequence). Unmatched junction bases numbered 10, after V lost 7 bases and J lost 1 base.

This sequence joins TRBV27 and TRBJ2-7; TRBD1 agrees at 8 bases. The CDR3 sequence is 15 residues long. CDR1 and CDR2 from the germline V gene are MNHEY and SMNVEV (reference sequence). J lost 3 bases, V lost 6 bases, and 10 bases had no gene match. DNA of the CDR3: TGTGCCAGCAGGCGGGGACAGGTCGGCGTCTACGAGCAGTACTTC. Protein: CASRRGQVGVYEQYF.

The V gene is TRBV11-2, the J gene TRBJ2-7; no reliable D call. This CDR3 region has 13 residues. Between the trimmed V and J ends, which lost 1 base and 0 bases, there was a span of 4 bases. The germline gives CDR1 SGHAT, CDR2 FQNNGV. In nucleotides, the CDR3 is TGTGCCAGCAGCTTAGCCCTCTCCTACGAGCAGTACTTC. Protein: CASSLALSYEQYF. Combining the CDR3 with reference TRBV11-2 and TRBJ2-7 gives the whole variable domain EAGVAQSPRYKIIEKRQSVAFWCNPISGHATLYWYQQILGQGPKLLIQFQNNGVVDDSQLPKDRFSAERLKGVDSTLKIQPAKLEDSAVYLCASSLALSYEQYFGPGTRLTVT.

The chain couples TRBV27 to TRBJ2-2; D not certain. Germline V lookup: CDR1 MNHEY, CDR2 SMNVEV (reference sequence). V was clipped by 7 bases and J by 0 bases, with 6 bases between them. The CDR3 has 13 residues. CDR3 loop: CASTGPNTGELFF. DNA for the CDR3: TGTGCCAGCACCGGACCGAACACCGGGGAGCTGTTTTTT.

The rearrangement links TRBV27 to TRBJ2-7; TRBD1 matches at 9 bases. Germline V gene data show CDR1 as MNHEY and CDR2 as SMNVEV (reference sequence). The CDR3 sequence is 15 residues long. Germline trimming cut 6 bases from V and 9 bases from J; bases unmatched to any gene: 15. This CDR3 is CASRGTGGAVLGQYF. The CDR3 DNA reads TGTGCCAGCAGGGGAACAGGGGGCGCGGTTCTGGGGCAGTACTTC.

This clone was observed a handful of times. V and J are TRBV12-1 and TRBJ1-5; the table gives TRBD1 as D, unverified against the DNA. TRBV12-1 is noted as a pseudogene. The CDR3 has 16 residues. CDR3 residues: CASSLRQGSSNQPQHF. In nucleotides, the CDR3 is TGTGCCAGCAGCTTGCGACAGGGTAGTAGCAATCAGCCCCAGCATTTT.

This rearrangement joins TRBV2 to TRBJ2-5; D is uncertain. Per germline, CDR1 SNHLY and CDR2 FYNNEI. This CDR3 is 14 amino acids long. V was cut by 7 bases and J by 3 bases, with 15 bases left in between. In nucleotides, the CDR3 is TGTGCCAGCACGCGCGAGCAGTCAGAAGAGACCCAGTACTTC. It is translated as CASTREQSEETQYF.

As regards this clone: Other DNA sequences in the sample encode the same CDR3. V usage is TRBV4-1 and J usage is TRBJ2-5, with D uncertain. Germline assignment: CDR1 MGHRA and CDR2 YSYEKL. Trimming left V 0 bases short and J 3 bases short, with 5 bases between. This CDR3 is built from 13 residues. The CDR3 here is CASSQDLEETQYF. DNA for the CDR3: TGCGCCAGCAGCCAAGATCTCGAAGAGACCCAGTACTTC.

The rearrangement joins TRBV27 to TRBJ2-2; either TRBD1 or TRBD2 may supply D (5 bases each). Trimming took off 5 bases at V and 4 bases at J, with 11 bases between the two ends. The CDR3 covers 14 residues. The germline gives CDR1 MNHEY, CDR2 SMNVEV (reference sequence). In nucleotides, the CDR3 is TGTGCCAGCAGTCTGCAGGGAGCCACCGGGGAGCTGTTTTTT. It codes for CASSLQGATGELFF.

This chain uses TRBV19 with TRBJ1-5, with 7 positions matching TRBD1. Germline loops: CDR1 LNHDA, CDR2 SQIVND (reference sequence). Trimming cost V 6 bases and J 7 bases; bases outside gene matches: 12. CDR3 length: 15 amino acids. The CDR3 protein is CASSNHRDSRQPQHF. The DNA for the CDR3 is TGTGCCAGTAGCAACCACCGGGACAGTCGGCAGCCCCAGCATTTT.

The V gene is TRBV5-1, the J gene TRBJ2-7; 10 bases are a match to TRBD2. Germline V gene data show CDR1 as SGHRS and CDR2 as YFSETQ. The CDR3 sequence is 16 residues long. V gave up 0 bases and J gave up 0 bases; unmatched junction bases: 3. DNA for the CDR3: TGCGCCAGCAGCTTGGATAGCGGGGGGAGCTCCTACGAGCAGTACTTC. Translated: CASSLDSGGSSYEQYF.

V gene TRBV14 combines with J gene TRBJ1-1; D unclear. The germline CDR1 and CDR2 sequences are SGHDN and FVKESK. The CDR3 consists of 17 residues. V lost 0 bases and J 0 bases, leaving 14 bases between the germline ends. The CDR3 nucleotides read TGTGCCAGCAGCCAAGATTCCAGTTTAGGTATGAACACTGAAGCTTTCTTT. This codes for CASSQDSSLGMNTEAFF.

On this clone: A junction boundary mismatches the germline segment, possibly from a read error. V usage is TRBV7-7 and J usage is TRBJ2-5, with TRBD1 matching 9 bases. CDR3 length: 14 residues. Per the germline V gene, CDR1 is SSHAT and CDR2 is FNYEAQ (reference sequence). The CDR3, as DNA: TGTGCTAGCAGCACCGACAGGGGGCAAGAGACCCAGTACTTC. Its translation is CASSTDRGQETQYF.